Following are 19 T cell receptor beta chains from one sample sequenced in a study of blood T cells in healthy people across ages. Alongside a J-beta primer mix, a sample-barcoded 5' primer served in a second PCR lasting about 7 to 12 cycles. Each CDR3 protein is one row after TCRdb ran MiXCR on the 5' RACE reads. The table records fewer than 650,000 distinct CDR3 sequences, about 28% of them present only once. This sample also belongs to another study, concerning T cells of mothers and their children.

Input material: blood. These receptors originate from a boy younger than 10 in good health.

Notes on this clonotype: One end of the junction does not line up with germline, which may come from a read error. The chain joins TRBV12-3 or TRBV12-4 to TRBJ2-7; TRBD2 aligns across 7 bases. There are 13 residues in the CDR3. The CDR3 nucleotides are TGTGCCAACAGTCCCCGGGGAGGGCTCGAGCAGTACTTC. Translated: CANSPRGGLEQYF.

This clonotype turned up a few times. J is TRBJ1-1 and V is TRBV9, with D tentatively TRBD1 (5 bases). The CDR3 runs 15 residues. Germline V gives CDR1 SGDLS, CDR2 YYNGEE. The ends were cut back, 8 bases at V and 1 base at J, with 18 bases in the middle. The CDR3 DNA reads as TGTGCCAGTCCCCCCAACCGGGGCGAGAACACTGAAGCTTTCTTT. Protein sequence: CASPPNRGENTEAFF. The full variable domain, its missing parts supplied by reference TRBV9 and TRBJ1-1, is DSGVTQTPKHLITATGQRVTLRCSPRSGDLSVYWYQQSLDQGLQFLIQYYNGEERAKGNILERFSAQQFPDLHSELNLSSLELGDSALYFCASPPNRGENTEAFFGQGTRLTVV.

V is TRBV15 and J is TRBJ1-5; D uncertain. The CDR3 runs to 17 residues. Germline CDR1 is LNHNV and CDR2 is YYDKDF (reference sequence). V was trimmed by 0 bases and J by 4 bases, leaving 16 bases between them. The CDR3 DNA sequence: TGTGCCACCAGCAGAGATCAGGCACTAGAGCCTAATCAGCCCCAGCATTTT. This translates into CATSRDQALEPNQPQHF.

This clonotype has just a few counts. The chain uses TRBV5-4 and TRBJ2-1, with TRBD1 matching 10 bases. The germline CDR1 and CDR2 sequences are SGHNT and YYREEE (reference sequence). Trimming cost V 5 bases and J 2 bases; bases outside gene matches: 4. The CDR3 length is 15 residues. The CDR3 region has the DNA TGTGCCAGCAGTTCCGGGACAGGGGCCTACAATGAGCAGTTCTTC. This gives the protein CASSSGTGAYNEQFF.

This chain uses TRBV5-1 with TRBJ1-2; 8 nucleotides align to TRBD1. V gave up 4 bases and J gave up 6 bases; unmatched junction bases: 8. CDR1 and CDR2 (germline): SGHRS, YFSETQ. This CDR3 is built from 14 residues. The CDR3 loop is CASSPRTGSDGYTF. The CDR3 DNA is TGCGCCAGCAGCCCACGGACAGGGTCAGATGGCTACACCTTC. Drawing the rest from reference TRBV5-1 and TRBJ1-2, the complete variable domain is KAGVTQTPRYLIKTRGQQVTLSCSPISGHRSVSWYQQTPGQGLQFLFEYFSETQRNKGNFPGRFSGRQFSNSRSEMNVSTLELGDSALYLCASSPRTGSDGYTFGSGTRLTVV.

The sample holds a few counts of this clonotype. The V call is TRBV11-2, the J call TRBJ1-2, with 8 positions matching TRBD1. The CDR3 runs 14 residues. Germline CDR1 SGHAT, CDR2 FQNNGV. V lost 4 bases and J lost 4; bases outside the gene matches: 5. CDR3 region: CASSSGTGLYGYTF. DNA of the CDR3: TGTGCCAGCAGCTCAGGGACAGGCCTCTATGGCTACACCTTC.

This clonotype was observed a few times. The chain couples TRBV20-1 to TRBJ2-5, with D maybe TRBD2 (6 bases). The last part of the DNA fits TRBJ2-1 better; the J call may be wrong. CDR1 and CDR2 (germline): DFQATT, SNEGSKA (reference sequence). The CDR3 spans 13 residues. The CDR3 bases are TGCAGTGCTAGTGGGGGGAGAGTAATTGAGCAGTTCTTC. This encodes CSASGGRVIEQFF.

This clonotype occurred a few times. V and J are TRBV7-9 and TRBJ1-1; TRBD1 agrees at 8 bases. V shed 5 bases and J 7 bases; nucleotides not matched to a gene: 6. The CDR3 spans 13 residues. Germline values: CDR1 SEHNR, CDR2 FQNEAQ (reference sequence). DNA for the CDR3: TGTGCCAGCAGCCCAGGACAGGGCGGTGAAGCTTTCTTT. It encodes CASSPGQGGEAFF.

This chain uses TRBV7-9 with TRBJ2-3; D may correspond to TRBD1 or TRBD2 (5 bases each). CDR1 is SEHNR, CDR2 FQNEAQ, per germline (reference sequence). V lost 1 base, J lost 9 bases, and 11 bases lay in between. CDR3 size: 13 residues. The CDR3 DNA is TGTGCCAGCAGCTTAGTTGGGACGGAGACGCAGTATTTT. Protein: CASSLVGTETQYF.

The J gene is TRBJ2-5, the V gene TRBV4-1, with TRBD2 matching 7 bases. The J call may be faulty, since TRBJ2-1 better matches the DNA end. From germline, CDR1 is MGHRA and CDR2 YSYEKL. CDR3 length: 18 residues. DNA of the CDR3: TGCGCCAGCAGCCAGGGAAAATACGGGGGGAAAAATTACAATGAGCAGTTCTTC. Translation: CASSQGKYGGKNYNEQFF.

The gene calls are TRBV6-1 and TRBJ2-7; D could derive from TRBD1 or TRBD2 (5 bases each). The CDR3 extends over 14 amino acids. Germline V lookup: CDR1 MNHNS, CDR2 SASEGT. V was cut by 9 bases and J by 0 bases, with 15 bases left in between. The CDR3 here is CASLRDALSYEQYF. The CDR3 coding sequence is TGTGCCAGTCTTCGGGACGCCCTCTCCTACGAGCAGTACTTC.

This clonotype was picked up a small number of times. The chain has TRBV3-1 and TRBJ2-5; weak D call: TRBD1 (6 bases). The CDR3 extends over 14 amino acids. Germline V gene lookup returns CDR1 LGHDT and CDR2 YNNKEL (reference sequence). The V and J ends lost 1 base and 3 bases respectively, with 9 bases between them. CDR3 bases: TGTGCCAGCAGCCAAGCCCGACAGGAAGAGACCCAGTACTTC. It translates to CASSQARQEETQYF.

The V gene is TRBV15, the J gene TRBJ2-1; TRBD2 agrees at 14 bases. Germline CDR1 reads LNHNV; CDR2 reads YYDKDF (reference sequence). The CDR3 extends over 16 amino acids. With 2 bases clipped from V and 9 bases from J, the junction kept 6 bases outside the gene matches. CDR3: CATSRPGTSGSFEQFF. DNA for the CDR3: TGTGCCACCAGCAGACCAGGGACTAGCGGGAGCTTTGAGCAGTTCTTC.

This chain joins TRBV5-1 and TRBJ1-3, with 7 positions matching TRBD1. Germline V gene data show CDR1 as SGHRS and CDR2 as YFSETQ. With 5 bases clipped from V and 4 bases from J, the junction kept 9 bases outside the gene matches. This CDR3 contains 15 residues. The CDR3 region is CASRDPTGSGNTIYF. The CDR3, as DNA: TGCGCCAGCAGAGACCCGACAGGGTCGGGAAACACCATATATTTT.

The DNA for the CDR3 is TGTGCCAGCAGTTCAGACCGGGGCACAACTAATGAAAAACTGTTTTTT. Its translation is CASSSDRGTTNEKLFF. The chain recombines TRBV7-2 with TRBJ1-4; possible D gene TRBD1, 5 bases. Germline V gives CDR1 SGHTA, CDR2 FQGNSA. The germline V and J ends were trimmed by 6 bases and 0 bases, with 14 bases remaining between them. The CDR3 runs 16 residues. The entire variable domain, with the rest obtained from reference TRBV7-2 and TRBJ1-4, is as follows: GAGVSQSPSNKVTEKGKDVELRCDPISGHTALYWYRQSLGQGLEFLIYFQGNSAPDKSGLPSDRFSAERTGGSVSTLTIQRTQQEDSAVYLCASSSDRGTTNEKLFFGSGTQLSVL.

This clonotype was seen more than once but under ten times. V gene TRBV5-1 combines with J gene TRBJ1-3, with TRBD1 matching 7 bases. Per the germline V gene, CDR1 is SGHRS and CDR2 is YFSETQ. The CDR3 length is 16 residues. With 0 bases clipped from V and 0 bases from J, the junction kept 3 bases outside the gene matches. CDR3 sequence (DNA): TGCGCCAGCAGCTTGGATACAGGGGACTCTGGAAACACCATATATTTT. It is translated as CASSLDTGDSGNTIYF.

The V gene is TRBV7-3, the J gene TRBJ2-5; 7 bases align to TRBD1. TRBJ2-1 explains the end of the DNA better; the J call may be wrong. The CDR3 extends over 16 amino acids. Germline loops: CDR1 SGHTA, CDR2 FQGTGA. The CDR3 DNA reads as TGTGCCAGCAGCCCCCCGCCGACAGGGTCTCTTGATGAGCAGTTCTTC. Translation: CASSPPPTGSLDEQFF.

The chain uses TRBV7-9 and TRBJ2-7, with 9 bases matching TRBD1. The J segment lost 7 bases and the V segment lost 5 bases, leaving 12 bases of the junction unmatched. This CDR3 is built from 15 residues. Germline V gene sequence: CDR1 SEHNR, CDR2 FQNEAQ (reference sequence). In DNA form, the CDR3 reads TGTGCCAGCAGCGCCAACAGGGGGCTATCTTGGGAGCAGTACTTC. Translated: CASSANRGLSWEQYF.

In its sample, this clonotype was seen a few times. CDR3 bases: TGCAGTGCTAGAGATTGGGGCCAAACCCAAGAGACCCAGTACTTC. It yields the protein CSARDWGQTQETQYF. The genes are TRBV20-1 and TRBJ2-5; a weak D match, TRBD1 (5 bases). Deletions cut 0 bases from V and 1 base from J, with 12 bases between. The CDR3 loop spans 15 amino acids. Germline CDR1 reads DFQATT; CDR2 reads SNEGSKA (reference sequence).